These 18 T cell receptor beta chains share one sample of origin, sequenced in a study of neurological immune-mediated disorders. TCRdb reprocessed the 5' RACE reads with MiXCR, giving one entry per CDR3 protein. The sample has 65,000 to 90,000 distinct CDR3 sequences, about 3% seen once; the top ten hold around 5.5%. Sequencing input: PBMCs. The receptors here all came from a woman aged 50 to 65 with multiple sclerosis.

There are many counts of this clonotype. The gene calls are TRBV9 and TRBJ2-3; the match to TRBD2 covers 10 bases. Germline V gene data show CDR1 as SGDLS and CDR2 as YYNGEE. The CDR3 contains 18 residues. V was clipped by 4 bases and J by 5 bases; unmatched bases: 16. The CDR3 loop is CASSNSRKLAGDLDTQYF. As DNA, the CDR3 is TGTGCCAGCAGCAACTCCCGGAAGCTAGCGGGAGACTTAGATACGCAGTATTTT. Variable domain in full (rest from reference TRBV9 and TRBJ2-3): DSGVTQTPKHLITATGQRVTLRCSPRSGDLSVYWYQQSLDQGLQFLIQYYNGEERAKGNILERFSAQQFPDLHSELNLSSLELGDSALYFCASSNSRKLAGDLDTQYFGPGTRLTVL.

The CDR3 nucleotides read TGTGCCATCAGCCCGTGGGGGGGTAACGCAGATACGCAGTATTTT. As protein: CAISPWGGNADTQYF. This chain links TRBV10-3 with TRBJ2-3; 7 bases line up with TRBD2. CDR1 and CDR2 (germline): ENHRY, SYGVKD. The CDR3 is 15 amino acids. J was trimmed by 4 bases and V by 6 bases; bases with no gene match: 10.

This clonotype was picked up many times. V usage is TRBV7-8 and J usage is TRBJ2-5; no clear D. The CDR3 loop spans 15 amino acids. Per germline, CDR1 SGHVS and CDR2 FQNEAQ. The V and J ends lost 1 base and 2 bases respectively, with 11 bases between them. CDR3 residues: CASSLGVGLQETQYF. In DNA, the CDR3 is TGTGCCAGCAGCTTAGGGGTGGGCTTACAAGAGACCCAGTACTTC.

In this sample, this clonotype turned up many times. The genes are TRBV5-6 and TRBJ1-5, with TRBD1 matching 7 bases. With 3 bases clipped from V and 4 bases from J, the junction kept 4 bases outside the gene matches. The germline CDR1 and CDR2 sequences are SGHDT and YYEEEE. The CDR3 contains 14 residues. CDR3 sequence: CASSYYRGNQPQHF. The CDR3 DNA reads TGTGCCAGCAGCTATTACAGGGGAAATCAGCCCCAGCATTTT.

This clonotype was counted ten times or more. The V call is TRBV15, the J call TRBJ2-1; 12 bases agree with TRBD2. There are 19 residues in the CDR3. Germline assignment: CDR1 LNHNV and CDR2 YYDKDF (reference sequence). After removal of 2 bases from V and 9 bases from J, the junction contained 17 bases not matched to a gene. For the CDR3, the DNA is TGTGCCACCAGCAGAACCCCGGGGCGGTGGACTAGCGGGACCAGTGAGCAGTTCTTC. It codes for CATSRTPGRWTSGTSEQFF.

This clonotype was seen at least ten times. This sequence joins TRBV6-5 and TRBJ1-5, with 8 bases that match TRBD1. CDR3 length: 14 residues. V shed 6 bases, J shed 2 bases, and the junction held 3 bases outside the gene matches. CDR1 is MNHEY and CDR2 is SVGAGI in the germline V gene. In DNA form, the CDR3 reads TGTGCCAGCAGGAACAGGGGGGGCAATCAGCCCCAGCATTTT. Encoded protein: CASRNRGGNQPQHF.

There are many counts of this clonotype. V usage is TRBV6-2 or TRBV6-3 and J usage is TRBJ2-7; D remains ambiguous. CDR3 length: 12 amino acids. CDR1 and CDR2 (germline): MNHEY, SVGEGT. The V end was cut by 6 bases, the J end by 4 bases, with 10 bases between. The CDR3 spells CASSPRRYEQYF. DNA for the CDR3: TGTGCCAGCAGCCCCCGGCGGTACGAGCAGTACTTC.

This clonotype was detected many times. The CDR3 is CASSLQGWEKLFF. CDR3 DNA sequence: TGTGCCAGCAGTTTACAGGGATGGGAAAAACTGTTTTTT. The rearrangement uses TRBV27 and TRBJ1-4, with a possible D match to TRBD1 (5 bases). Germline V lookup: CDR1 MNHEY, CDR2 SMNVEV (reference sequence). CDR3 size: 13 residues. The V end was cut by 2 bases, the J end by 8 bases, with 9 bases between. Combining the CDR3 with reference TRBV27 and TRBJ1-4 gives the whole variable domain EAQVTQNPRYLITVTGKKLTVTCSQNMNHEYMSWYRQDPGLGLRQIYYSMNVEVTDKGDVPEGYKVSRKEKRNFPLILESPSPNQTSLYFCASSLQGWEKLFFGSGTQLSVL.

This clonotype came up many times. This chain connects TRBV5-6 to TRBJ1-4; maybe TRBD1 (5 bases). The V end was cut by 0 bases, the J end by 13 bases, with 16 bases between. The CDR3 totals 14 residues. Germline V gives CDR1 SGHDT, CDR2 YYEEEE. CDR3 sequence reads: CASSLDRTIDTLFF. In nucleotides, the CDR3 is TGTGCCAGCAGCTTGGATCGGACAATCGATACACTGTTTTTT.

This clonotype has at least ten counts. This chain connects TRBV10-3 to TRBJ2-1; 9 bases are a match to TRBD2. Germline V gene sequence: CDR1 ENHRY, CDR2 SYGVKD. V lost 2 bases and J lost 3; bases outside the gene matches: 8. The CDR3 extends over 17 amino acids. CDR3 region: CAISEPRGREGYNEQFF. DNA for the CDR3: TGTGCCATCAGTGAGCCCCGCGGGAGGGAGGGCTACAATGAGCAGTTCTTC.

Ten or more counts support this clonotype. The chain is built from TRBV5-1 and TRBJ1-5; D remains ambiguous. The V end lost 4 bases, the J end lost 2 bases, and 10 bases lay between the germline ends. Germline values: CDR1 SGHRS, CDR2 YFSETQ. The CDR3 has 14 amino acids. DNA for the CDR3: TGCGCCAGCAGCCCCATAGGTGGCAATCAGCCCCAGCATTTT. Translated, it gives CASSPIGGNQPQHF.

Points on this clonotype: The junction and the germline gene differ at one end; a read error may be behind it. CDR3 DNA: TGCGCCAGCAGCCAATGGACAGGGCGAGTTAAGACCCAGAATTTT. Protein sequence: CASSQWTGRVKTQNF. This rearrangement joins TRBV4-1 to TRBJ1-5, with 8 bases that match TRBD1. Germline V gene sequence: CDR1 MGHRA, CDR2 YSYEKL. This CDR3 is 15 amino acids long.

This clonotype was counted ten times or more. The rearrangement uses TRBV20-1 and TRBJ1-2; D uncertain. This CDR3 spans 11 amino acids. Trimming left V 3 bases short and J 7 bases short, with 9 bases between. Germline V gives CDR1 DFQATT, CDR2 SNEGSKA (reference sequence). The CDR3: CSARGLGGYTF. The CDR3 DNA follows: TGCAGTGCTAGGGGCTTGGGTGGCTACACCTTC.

In its sample, this clonotype was seen many times. The chain combines TRBV29-1 with TRBJ2-7, with D possibly TRBD1 on 6 matching bases. The germline CDR1 and CDR2 sequences are SQVTM and ANQGSEA. CDR3 length: 15 amino acids. V lost 6 bases, J lost 0 bases, and 18 bases lay in between. In DNA, the CDR3 is TGCAGCGTGGGGGCAGGGGCCGATATCTCCTACGAGCAGTACGTC. Protein sequence: CSVGAGADISYEQYV.

In its sample, this clonotype was seen many times. The chain couples TRBV12-3 or TRBV12-4 to TRBJ1-5; 8 bases match TRBD1. The V segment lost 7 bases and the J segment 6 bases; nucleotides outside the gene matches: 8. The CDR3 covers 14 residues. The CDR3 nucleotides read TGTGCCAGCACCACGACAGGGGTAGTTCAGCCCCAGCATTTT. Its protein is CASTTTGVVQPQHF.

This clonotype was counted between two and nine times. The rearrangement links TRBV10-2 to TRBJ2-3, with 7 positions matching TRBD2. Trimming at V came to 2 bases and at J to 5 bases, leaving 4 bases not matched to a gene. Germline lookup yields CDR1 WSHSY and CDR2 SAAADI. The CDR3 covers 14 residues. This CDR3 is CASSEGLGEDTQYF. For the CDR3, the DNA is TGCGCCAGCAGTGAGGGACTAGGGGAAGATACGCAGTATTTT.

Worth noting for this clonotype: One end of the junction varies from germline; a read error may be responsible. The chain recombines TRBV4-1 with TRBJ2-2; TRBD2 is a possible D gene (6 bases). The CDR3 runs to 15 residues. The V gene's germline CDR1 is MGHRA and CDR2 YSYEKL. The CDR3: CASSRALANTGGLFF. Written as DNA, the CDR3 is TGCGCCAGCAGTCGCGCCCTGGCGAACACCGGGGGGCTGTTTTTT.

This clonotype was picked up many times. V usage is TRBV7-2 and J usage is TRBJ1-2; D remains unclear. The ends were cut back, 5 bases at V and 2 bases at J, with 9 bases in the middle. Germline CDR1 is SGHTA and CDR2 is FQGNSA. This CDR3 contains 13 residues. The CDR3 region has the DNA TGTGCCAGCAGCGTGTCGCAAAACTATGGCTACACCTTC. Amino acid sequence: CASSVSQNYGYTF.